This T cell receptor beta chain emerged from a study of cytomegalovirus exposure and HLA in healthy donors. General study results and limits: In a later analysis, TCR beta V- and J-gene trimming was associated with a missense DCLRE1C variant. Cytomegalovirus association was listed for 164 TCR beta chains. The authors judged a highly shared variant cluster likely a sequencing artifact. A prior analysis recorded that most TCR beta V segments were productive about 90% or about 30% of the time.

Researchers ran the PCR with 60 Vbeta and 13 Jbeta primers. Here immunoSEQ multiplex PCR was the method, and the copy in TCRdb shows in-frame clones only, minus some. The data show about 140,000 clones, with about four fifths seen just once and around 2.5% held by the top ten. CDR3 length equals 16 residues. CDR1 SGHKS and CDR2 YYEKEE come from the germline V gene (reference sequence). The ends were cut back, 2 bases at V and 0 bases at J, with 12 bases in the middle. A word on this clone: The antigen is unknown.

The source material was PBMCs. The TCR comes from a male donor in good health and CMV-seronegative. This chain links TRBV5-5 with TRBJ1-3; D unclear. CDR3 nucleotide sequence: TGTGCCAGCAGCTTTTCCTCCTATATCTCTGGAAACACCATATATTTT. This gives the protein CASSFSSYISGNTIYF.